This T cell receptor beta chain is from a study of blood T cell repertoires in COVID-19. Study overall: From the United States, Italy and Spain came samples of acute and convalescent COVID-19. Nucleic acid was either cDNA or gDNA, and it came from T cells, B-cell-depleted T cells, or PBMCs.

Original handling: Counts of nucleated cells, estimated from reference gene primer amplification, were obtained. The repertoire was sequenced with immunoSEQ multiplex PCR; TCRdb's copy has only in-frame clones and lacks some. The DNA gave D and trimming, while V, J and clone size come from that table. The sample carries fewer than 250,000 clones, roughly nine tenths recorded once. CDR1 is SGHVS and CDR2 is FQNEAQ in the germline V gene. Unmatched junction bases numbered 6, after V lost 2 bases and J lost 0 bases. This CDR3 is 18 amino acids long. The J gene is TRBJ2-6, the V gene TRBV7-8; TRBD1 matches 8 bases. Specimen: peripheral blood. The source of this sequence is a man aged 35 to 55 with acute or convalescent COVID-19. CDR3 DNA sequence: TGTGCCAGCAGCTTAAGGGACAGGCCTTACTCTGGGGCCAACGTCCTGACTTTC. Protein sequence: CASSLRDRPYSGANVLTF.